The rows below give T cell receptor beta chains drawn from one sample of a study of spatial heterogeneity in lung cancer. MiXCR, run by TCRdb on the 5' RACE reads, gives a single entry per CDR3 protein. The table has about 27,000 distinct CDR3 sequences, 7.1% seen once. This material consisted of lung tumor tissue, taken at surgery. These receptors were obtained from a male donor with early-stage non-small cell lung cancer. Both conserved end residues are part of each CDR3. Fields, in order: J gene, V gene, clone size, D gene, CDR3 DNA, CDR3 protein. D genes are given only for firm matches. Clone size is given for some rows only: seen once, a few or many times, or a class if the clone is expanded.

J gene: TRBJ1-1
V gene: TRBV30
clone size: many
D gene: .
CDR3 DNA: TGTGCCTGGAACAGACAGGCGAACACTGAAGCTTTCTTT
CDR3 protein: CAWNRQANTEAFF

J gene: TRBJ2-2
V gene: TRBV5-6
clone size: many
D gene: TRBD1
CDR3 DNA: TGTGCCAGCAGCTTGACGACTACAGGGGATTTAGGCACCGGGGAGCTGTTTTTT
CDR3 protein: CASSLTTTGDLGTGELFF

J gene: TRBJ2-3
V gene: TRBV7-9
clone size: many
D gene: .
CDR3 DNA: TGTGCCAGCACCTCCTCGGGAGATACGCAGTATTTT
CDR3 protein: CASTSSGDTQYF

J gene: TRBJ1-1
V gene: TRBV7-6
clone size: .
D gene: TRBD1
CDR3 DNA: TGTGCCAGCAGCTTAGTCCCCCCGACAGGGGAGAACACTGAAGCTTTCTTT
CDR3 protein: CASSLVPPTGENTEAFF

J gene: TRBJ1-2
V gene: TRBV12-3/TRBV12-4
clone size: many
D gene: .
CDR3 DNA: TGTGCCAGCAGTACACCGGGACCGGTCGCCACCTTC
CDR3 protein: CASSTPGPVATF

J gene: TRBJ2-1
V gene: TRBV5-1
clone size: many
D gene: TRBD1
CDR3 DNA: TGCGCCAGCAGCTTGGGGGGACAGGCAGTGAATGAGCAGTTCTTC
CDR3 protein: CASSLGGQAVNEQFF

J gene: TRBJ1-5
V gene: TRBV28
clone size: many
D gene: .
CDR3 DNA: TGTGCCAGCAGTTCGTATAGGCAGCCCCAGCATTTT
CDR3 protein: CASSSYRQPQHF

J gene: TRBJ1-1
V gene: TRBV5-6
clone size: .
D gene: TRBD1
CDR3 DNA: TGTGCCAGCAGCTCCGGGACAGGGGGCTGGGACACTGAAGCTTTCTTT
CDR3 protein: CASSSGTGGWDTEAFF

J gene: TRBJ1-1
V gene: TRBV20-1
clone size: few
D gene: .
CDR3 DNA: TGCAGTGCTAGAGATTCGGAAGGCGGCGGGAGGGCTTTCTTT
CDR3 protein: CSARDSEGGGRAFF

J gene: TRBJ2-3
V gene: TRBV9
clone size: many
D gene: .
CDR3 DNA: TGTGCCAGCAGCGTAGCTAGAAGAGATACGCAGTATTTT
CDR3 protein: CASSVARRDTQYF

J gene: TRBJ2-7
V gene: TRBV5-6
clone size: few
D gene: .
CDR3 DNA: TGTGCCAGCAGCTTAGGGGCTTTAGACTACGAGCAGTACTTC
CDR3 protein: CASSLGALDYEQYF

J gene: TRBJ2-7
V gene: TRBV27
clone size: many
D gene: .
CDR3 DNA: TGTGCCAGCAGTTTTCGGGGCGGGTGGTTCGGCGAGCAGTACTTC
CDR3 protein: CASSFRGGWFGEQYF

J gene: TRBJ2-1
V gene: TRBV10-1
clone size: many
D gene: TRBD1
CDR3 DNA: TGCGCCAGCAGTCCGATGACAGGGAACGATGAGCAGTTCTTC
CDR3 protein: CASSPMTGNDEQFF

J gene: TRBJ2-2
V gene: TRBV7-2
clone size: medium-sized
D gene: .
CDR3 DNA: TGTGCCAGCAGCCTAGACTCAAGGGGGACCGGGGAGCTGTTTTTT
CDR3 protein: CASSLDSRGTGELFF

J gene: TRBJ2-7
V gene: TRBV18
clone size: .
D gene: .
CDR3 DNA: TGTGCCAGCTCCCACACGGAACGACCCGCAGGGCAGTACTTC
CDR3 protein: CASSHTERPAGQYF

J gene: TRBJ2-5
V gene: TRBV28
clone size: .
D gene: TRBD2
CDR3 DNA: TGTGCCAGCAGTCTGATAGCGGGGGGGCCGGAGGAGACCCAGTACTTC
CDR3 protein: CASSLIAGGPEETQYF

J gene: TRBJ1-3
V gene: TRBV20-1
clone size: many
D gene: .
CDR3 DNA: TGCAGTGCTAGGAGGGGCTCGGCTGGAAACACCATATATTTT
CDR3 protein: CSARRGSAGNTIYF

J gene: TRBJ2-4
V gene: TRBV20-1
clone size: many
D gene: .
CDR3 DNA: TGCAGTGCTAGAGCCCACCCCGGGGACATTCAGTACTTC
CDR3 protein: CSARAHPGDIQYF

J gene: TRBJ1-5
V gene: TRBV20-1
clone size: .
D gene: TRBD1
CDR3 DNA: TGCAGTGCTAGAGGGGACAGGGATCATCAGCCCCAGCATTTT
CDR3 protein: CSARGDRDHQPQHF

J gene: TRBJ2-3
V gene: TRBV7-2
clone size: few
D gene: .
CDR3 DNA: TGTGCCAGCAGCTTCTCGGGCACAGATACGCAGTATTTT
CDR3 protein: CASSFSGTDTQYF

J gene: TRBJ2-7
V gene: TRBV2
clone size: many
D gene: .
CDR3 DNA: TGTGCCAGCAGTCCAATCGGGGGATCTATTTCCTACGAGCAGTACTTC
CDR3 protein: CASSPIGGSISYEQYF

J gene: TRBJ1-6
V gene: TRBV7-2
clone size: many
D gene: .
CDR3 DNA: TGTGCCAGCAGCCCCACCAATTCACCCCTCCACTTT
CDR3 protein: CASSPTNSPLHF

J gene: TRBJ1-5
V gene: TRBV10-3
clone size: many
D gene: TRBD1
CDR3 DNA: TGTGCCATCAGTGAAGCAGGGGGAGGGCAGCCCCAGCATTTT
CDR3 protein: CAISEAGGGQPQHF

J gene: TRBJ2-1
V gene: TRBV6-2/TRBV6-3
clone size: many
D gene: TRBD1
CDR3 DNA: TGTGCCAGCAGCAATACAGGGGGCTCTTCCTACAATGAGCAGTTCTTC
CDR3 protein: CASSNTGGSSYNEQFF

J gene: TRBJ1-6
V gene: TRBV4-1
clone size: many
D gene: .
CDR3 DNA: TGCGCCAGCAGCCAAGAGGGCTTACCGCCTAATTCACCCCTCCACTTT
CDR3 protein: CASSQEGLPPNSPLHF

J gene: TRBJ2-5
V gene: TRBV5-1
clone size: many
D gene: TRBD2
CDR3 DNA: TGCGCCAGCAGCTTGACGCGGGGGGCCACCCTAGGCCAGTACTTC
CDR3 protein: CASSLTRGATLGQYF

J gene: TRBJ1-3
V gene: TRBV6-5
clone size: few
D gene: .
CDR3 DNA: TGTGCCAGCAGTTACGGAGGGCCTGGAAACACCATATATTTT
CDR3 protein: CASSYGGPGNTIYF

J gene: TRBJ1-3
V gene: TRBV5-1
clone size: .
D gene: .
CDR3 DNA: TGCGCCAGCAGCTTCTCGGGGTCCTTCTCTGGAAACACCATATATTTT
CDR3 protein: CASSFSGSFSGNTIYF

J gene: TRBJ1-2
V gene: TRBV7-9
clone size: .
D gene: .
CDR3 DNA: TGTGCCAGCAGCTTAATTACTGGGATAAATGGCTACACCTTC
CDR3 protein: CASSLITGINGYTF

J gene: TRBJ1-4
V gene: TRBV7-2
clone size: many
D gene: .
CDR3 DNA: TGTGCCAGCAGCCCCAGGGGAGGGATTAGAAAACTGTTTTTT
CDR3 protein: CASSPRGGIRKLFF

J gene: TRBJ1-5
V gene: TRBV20-1
clone size: few
D gene: .
CDR3 DNA: TGCAGTGCTAGAGTTACAAATCAGCCCCAGCATTTT
CDR3 protein: CSARVTNQPQHF

J gene: TRBJ1-4
V gene: TRBV18
clone size: few
D gene: .
CDR3 DNA: TGTGCCAGCTCAACGACAACTAATGAAAAACTGTTTTTT
CDR3 protein: CASSTTTNEKLFF

J gene: TRBJ1-2
V gene: TRBV28
clone size: .
D gene: .
CDR3 DNA: TGTGCCAGCAGTTTAATGTTGCGGGAGAACTATGGCTACACCTTC
CDR3 protein: CASSLMLRENYGYTF

J gene: TRBJ2-1
V gene: TRBV5-1
clone size: many
D gene: TRBD2
CDR3 DNA: TGCGCCAGCAGCTCTGGACTAGCGAATTATGAGCAGTTCTTC
CDR3 protein: CASSSGLANYEQFF

J gene: TRBJ2-4
V gene: TRBV2
clone size: many
D gene: .
CDR3 DNA: TGTGCCAGCAGCTTAGAATGGAACATTCAGTACTTC
CDR3 protein: CASSLEWNIQYF

J gene: TRBJ2-1
V gene: TRBV5-1
clone size: many
D gene: .
CDR3 DNA: TGCGCCAGCAGCGAAAACAGCGAGTACAATGAGCAGTTCTTC
CDR3 protein: CASSENSEYNEQFF